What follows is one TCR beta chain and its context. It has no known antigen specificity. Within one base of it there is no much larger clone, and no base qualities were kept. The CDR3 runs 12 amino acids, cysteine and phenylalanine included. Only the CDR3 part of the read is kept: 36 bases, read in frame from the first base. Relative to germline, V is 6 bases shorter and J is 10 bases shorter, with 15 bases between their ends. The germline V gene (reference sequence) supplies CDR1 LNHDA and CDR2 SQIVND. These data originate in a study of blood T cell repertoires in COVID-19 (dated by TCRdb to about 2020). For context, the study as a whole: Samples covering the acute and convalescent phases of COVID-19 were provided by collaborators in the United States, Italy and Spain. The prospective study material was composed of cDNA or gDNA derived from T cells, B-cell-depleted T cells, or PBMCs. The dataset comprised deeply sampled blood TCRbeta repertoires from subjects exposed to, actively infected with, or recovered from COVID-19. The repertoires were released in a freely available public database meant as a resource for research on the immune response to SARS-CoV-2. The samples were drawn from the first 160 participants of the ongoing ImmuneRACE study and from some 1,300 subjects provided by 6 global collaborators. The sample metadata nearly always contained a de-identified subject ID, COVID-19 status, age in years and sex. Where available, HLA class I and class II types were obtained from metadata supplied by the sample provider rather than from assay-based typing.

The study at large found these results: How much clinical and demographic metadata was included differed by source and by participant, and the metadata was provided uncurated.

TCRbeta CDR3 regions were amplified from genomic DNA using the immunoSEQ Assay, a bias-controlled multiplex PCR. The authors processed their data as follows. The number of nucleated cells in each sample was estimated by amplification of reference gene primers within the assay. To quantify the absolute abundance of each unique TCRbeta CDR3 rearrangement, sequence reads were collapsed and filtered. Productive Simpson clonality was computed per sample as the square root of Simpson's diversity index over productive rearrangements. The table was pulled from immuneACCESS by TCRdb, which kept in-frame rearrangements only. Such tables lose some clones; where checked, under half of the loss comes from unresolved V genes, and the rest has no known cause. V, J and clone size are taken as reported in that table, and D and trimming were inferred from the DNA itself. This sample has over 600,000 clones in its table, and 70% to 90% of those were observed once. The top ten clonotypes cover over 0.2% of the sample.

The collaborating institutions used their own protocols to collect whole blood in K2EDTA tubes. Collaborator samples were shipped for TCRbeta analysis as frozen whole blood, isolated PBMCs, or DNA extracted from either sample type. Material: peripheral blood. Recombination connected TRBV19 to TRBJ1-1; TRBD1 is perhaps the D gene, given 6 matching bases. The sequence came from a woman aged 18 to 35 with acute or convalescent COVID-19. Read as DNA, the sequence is TGTGCCAGTAGACAGGGACGGACCGGAGCTTTCTTT. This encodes CASRQGRTGAFF.